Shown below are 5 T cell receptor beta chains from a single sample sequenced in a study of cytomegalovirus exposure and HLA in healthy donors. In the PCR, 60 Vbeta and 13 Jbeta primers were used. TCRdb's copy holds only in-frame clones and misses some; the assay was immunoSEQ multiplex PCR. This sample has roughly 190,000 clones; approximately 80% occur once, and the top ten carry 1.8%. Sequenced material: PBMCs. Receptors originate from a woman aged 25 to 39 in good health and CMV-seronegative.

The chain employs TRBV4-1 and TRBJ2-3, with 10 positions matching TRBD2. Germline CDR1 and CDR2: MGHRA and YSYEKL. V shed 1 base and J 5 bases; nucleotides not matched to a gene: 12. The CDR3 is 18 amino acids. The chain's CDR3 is CASSQGFKLSGRGDTQYF. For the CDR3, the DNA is TGCGCCAGCAGCCAAGGTTTCAAGTTAAGCGGGAGGGGAGATACGCAGTATTTT.

The CDR3 loop reads CASSDDQGNTEAFF. CDR3 DNA sequence: TGTGCCAGCAGTGACGACCAGGGGAACACTGAAGCTTTCTTT. This chain connects TRBV25-1 to TRBJ1-1, with D possibly matching TRBD1 (5 bases). The CDR3 extends over 14 amino acids. V was trimmed by 3 bases and J by 1 base, leaving 9 bases between them. Germline V lookup: CDR1 MGHDK, CDR2 SYGVNS. Filled out from reference TRBV25-1 and TRBJ1-1, the complete variable domain reads EADIYQTPRYLVIGTGKKITLECSQTMGHDKMYWYQQDPGMELHLIHYSYGVNSTEKGDLSSESTVSRIRTEHFPLTLESARPSHTSQYLCASSDDQGNTEAFFGQGTRLTVV.

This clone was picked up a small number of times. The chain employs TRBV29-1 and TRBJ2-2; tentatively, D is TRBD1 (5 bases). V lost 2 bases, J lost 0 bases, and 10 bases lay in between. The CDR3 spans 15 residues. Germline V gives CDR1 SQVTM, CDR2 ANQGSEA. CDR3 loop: CSVEILDTNTGELFF. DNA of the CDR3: TGCAGCGTTGAAATCTTGGACACGAACACCGGGGAGCTGTTTTTT.

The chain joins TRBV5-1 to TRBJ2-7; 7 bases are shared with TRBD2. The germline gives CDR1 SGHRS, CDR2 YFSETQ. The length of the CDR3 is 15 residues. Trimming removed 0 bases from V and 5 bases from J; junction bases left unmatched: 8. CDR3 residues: CASSLGQGGSDEQYF. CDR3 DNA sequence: TGCGCCAGCAGCTTGGGCCAGGGAGGGTCCGACGAGCAGTACTTC. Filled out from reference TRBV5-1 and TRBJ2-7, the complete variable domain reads KAGVTQTPRYLIKTRGQQVTLSCSPISGHRSVSWYQQTPGQGLQFLFEYFSETQRNKGNFPGRFSGRQFSNSRSEMNVSTLELGDSALYLCASSLGQGGSDEQYFGPGTRLTVT.

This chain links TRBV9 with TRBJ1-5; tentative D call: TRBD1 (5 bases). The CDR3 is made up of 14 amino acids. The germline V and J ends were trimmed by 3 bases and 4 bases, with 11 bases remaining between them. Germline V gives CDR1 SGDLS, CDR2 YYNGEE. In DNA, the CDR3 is TGTGCCAGCAGCGCCCGGGACTTTAATCAGCCCCAGCATTTT. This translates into CASSARDFNQPQHF.